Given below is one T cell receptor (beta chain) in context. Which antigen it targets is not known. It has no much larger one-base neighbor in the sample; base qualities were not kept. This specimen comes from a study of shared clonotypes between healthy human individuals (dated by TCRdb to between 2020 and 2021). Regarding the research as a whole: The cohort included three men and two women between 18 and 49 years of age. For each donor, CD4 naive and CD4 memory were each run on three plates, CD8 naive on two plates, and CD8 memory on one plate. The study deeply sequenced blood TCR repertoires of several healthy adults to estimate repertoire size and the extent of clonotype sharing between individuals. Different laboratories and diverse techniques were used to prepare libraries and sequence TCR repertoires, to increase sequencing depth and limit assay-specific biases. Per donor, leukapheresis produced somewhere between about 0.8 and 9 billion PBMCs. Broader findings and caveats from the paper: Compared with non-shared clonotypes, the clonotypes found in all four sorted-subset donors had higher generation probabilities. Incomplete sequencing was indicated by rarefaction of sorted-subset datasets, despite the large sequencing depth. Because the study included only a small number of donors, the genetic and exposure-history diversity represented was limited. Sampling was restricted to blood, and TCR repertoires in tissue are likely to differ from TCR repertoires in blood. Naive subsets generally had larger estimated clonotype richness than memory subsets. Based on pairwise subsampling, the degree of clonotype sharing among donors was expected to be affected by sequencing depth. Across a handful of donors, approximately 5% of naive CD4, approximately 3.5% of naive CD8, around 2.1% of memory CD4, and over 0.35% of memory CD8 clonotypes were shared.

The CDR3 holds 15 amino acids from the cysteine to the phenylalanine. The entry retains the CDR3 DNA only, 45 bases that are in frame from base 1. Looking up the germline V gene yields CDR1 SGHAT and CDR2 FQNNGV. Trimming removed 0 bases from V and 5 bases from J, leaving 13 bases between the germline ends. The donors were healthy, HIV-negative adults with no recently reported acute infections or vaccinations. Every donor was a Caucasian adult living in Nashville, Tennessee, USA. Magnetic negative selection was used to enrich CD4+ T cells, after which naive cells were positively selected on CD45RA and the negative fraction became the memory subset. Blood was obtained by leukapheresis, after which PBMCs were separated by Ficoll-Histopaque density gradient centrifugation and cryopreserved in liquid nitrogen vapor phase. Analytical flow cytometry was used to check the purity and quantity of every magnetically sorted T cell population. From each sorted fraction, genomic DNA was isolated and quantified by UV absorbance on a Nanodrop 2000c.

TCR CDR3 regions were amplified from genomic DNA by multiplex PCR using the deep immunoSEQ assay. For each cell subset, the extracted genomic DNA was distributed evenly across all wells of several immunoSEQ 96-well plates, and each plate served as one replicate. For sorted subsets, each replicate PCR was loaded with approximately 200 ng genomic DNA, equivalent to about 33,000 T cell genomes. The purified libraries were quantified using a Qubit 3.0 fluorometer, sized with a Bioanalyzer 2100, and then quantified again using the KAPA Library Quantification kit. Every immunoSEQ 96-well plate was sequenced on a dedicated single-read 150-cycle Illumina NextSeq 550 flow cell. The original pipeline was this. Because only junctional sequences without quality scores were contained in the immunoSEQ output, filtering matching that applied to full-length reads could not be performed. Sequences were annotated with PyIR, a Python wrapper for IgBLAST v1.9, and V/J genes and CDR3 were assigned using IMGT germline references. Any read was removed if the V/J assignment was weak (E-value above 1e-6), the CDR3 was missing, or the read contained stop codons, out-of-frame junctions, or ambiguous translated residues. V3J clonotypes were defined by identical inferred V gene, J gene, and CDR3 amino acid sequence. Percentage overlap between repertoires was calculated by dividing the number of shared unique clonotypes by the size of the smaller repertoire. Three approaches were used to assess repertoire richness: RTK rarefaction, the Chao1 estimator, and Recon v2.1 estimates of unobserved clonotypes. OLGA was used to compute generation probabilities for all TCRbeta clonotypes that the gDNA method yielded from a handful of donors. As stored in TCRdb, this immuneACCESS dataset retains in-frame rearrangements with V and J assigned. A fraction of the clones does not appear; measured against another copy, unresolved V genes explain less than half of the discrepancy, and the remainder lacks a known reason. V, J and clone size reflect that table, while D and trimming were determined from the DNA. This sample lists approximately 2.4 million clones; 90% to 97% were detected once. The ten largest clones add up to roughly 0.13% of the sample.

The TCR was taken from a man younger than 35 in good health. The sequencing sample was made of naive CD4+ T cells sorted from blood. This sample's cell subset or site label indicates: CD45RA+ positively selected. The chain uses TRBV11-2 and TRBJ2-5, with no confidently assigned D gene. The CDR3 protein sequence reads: CASSLDGGSPETQYF. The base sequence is TGTGCCAGCAGCTTAGATGGTGGGTCTCCGGAGACCCAGTACTTC.